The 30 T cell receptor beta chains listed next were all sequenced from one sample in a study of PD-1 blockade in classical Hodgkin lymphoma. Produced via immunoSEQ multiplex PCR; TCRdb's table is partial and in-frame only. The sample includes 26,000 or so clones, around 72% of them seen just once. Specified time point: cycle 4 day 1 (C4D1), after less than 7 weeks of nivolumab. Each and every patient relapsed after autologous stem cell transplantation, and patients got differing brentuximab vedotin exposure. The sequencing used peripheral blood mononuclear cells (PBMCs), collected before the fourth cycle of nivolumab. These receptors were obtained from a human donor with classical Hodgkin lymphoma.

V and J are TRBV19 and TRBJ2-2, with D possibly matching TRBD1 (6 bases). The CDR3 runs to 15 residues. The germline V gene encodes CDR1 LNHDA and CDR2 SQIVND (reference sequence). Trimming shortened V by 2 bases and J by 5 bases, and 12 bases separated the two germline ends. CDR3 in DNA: TGTGCCAGTAGTATACTGGGGGCACGGACCGGGGAGCTGTTTTTT. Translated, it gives CASSILGARTGELFF.

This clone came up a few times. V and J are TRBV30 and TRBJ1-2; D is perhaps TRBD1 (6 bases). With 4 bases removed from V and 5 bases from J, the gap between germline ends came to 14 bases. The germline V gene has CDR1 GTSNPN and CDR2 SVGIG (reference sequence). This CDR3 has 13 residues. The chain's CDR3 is CAWTLGQSYGYTF. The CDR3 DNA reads TGTGCCTGGACCTTAGGACAGTCTTATGGCTACACCTTC.

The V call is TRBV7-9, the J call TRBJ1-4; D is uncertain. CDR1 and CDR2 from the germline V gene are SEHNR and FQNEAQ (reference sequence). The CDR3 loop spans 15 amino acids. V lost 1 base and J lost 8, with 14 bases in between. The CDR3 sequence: CASSLGYREREKLFF. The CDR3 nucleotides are TGTGCCAGCAGCTTAGGTTATCGGGAGCGAGAAAAACTGTTTTTT. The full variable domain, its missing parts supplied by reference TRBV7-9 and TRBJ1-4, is DTGVSQNPRHKITKRGQNVTFRCDPISEHNRLYWYRQTLGQGPEFLTYFQNEAQLEKSRLLSDRFSAERPKGSFSTLEIQRTEQGDSAMYLCASSLGYREREKLFFGSGTQLSVL.

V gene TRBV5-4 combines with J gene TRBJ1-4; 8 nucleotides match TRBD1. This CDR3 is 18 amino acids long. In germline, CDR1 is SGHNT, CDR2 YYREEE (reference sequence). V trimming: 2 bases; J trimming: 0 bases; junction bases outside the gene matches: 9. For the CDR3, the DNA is TGTGCCAGCAGCTTCTCCGGACAGGGAAAAGCAACTAATGAAAAACTGTTTTTT. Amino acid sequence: CASSFSGQGKATNEKLFF.

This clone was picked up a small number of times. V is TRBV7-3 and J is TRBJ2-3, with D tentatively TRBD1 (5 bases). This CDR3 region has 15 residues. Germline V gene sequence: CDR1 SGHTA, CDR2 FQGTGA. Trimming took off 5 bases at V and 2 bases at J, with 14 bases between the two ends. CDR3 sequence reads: CASSPRDSLTDTQYF. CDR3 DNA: TGTGCCAGCAGCCCCCGAGACAGTCTCACAGATACGCAGTATTTT.

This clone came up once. CDR3 coding DNA: TGTGCCAGCTCAACCGCTGGAGGGAACACTGAAGCTTTCTTT. Amino acid sequence: CASSTAGGNTEAFF. The gene calls are TRBV18 and TRBJ1-1; D gene uncertain. CDR3 length: 14 residues. V was pared by 5 bases and J by 1 base, with 11 bases between. The germline gives CDR1 KGHSH, CDR2 LQKENI.

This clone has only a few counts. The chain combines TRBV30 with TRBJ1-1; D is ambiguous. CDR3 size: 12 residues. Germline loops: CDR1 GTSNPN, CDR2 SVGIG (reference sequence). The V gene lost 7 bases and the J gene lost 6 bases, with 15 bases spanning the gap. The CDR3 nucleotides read TGTGCCTACTGGACCCTTGGGGCTGAAGCTTTCTTT. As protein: CAYWTLGAEAFF.

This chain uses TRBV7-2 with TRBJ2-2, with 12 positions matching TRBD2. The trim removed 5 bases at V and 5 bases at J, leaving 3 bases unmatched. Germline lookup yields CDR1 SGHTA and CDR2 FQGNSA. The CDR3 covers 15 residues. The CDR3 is CASSLGTSGTGELFF. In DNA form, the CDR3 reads TGTGCCAGCAGCCTCGGGACTAGCGGGACCGGGGAGCTGTTTTTT.

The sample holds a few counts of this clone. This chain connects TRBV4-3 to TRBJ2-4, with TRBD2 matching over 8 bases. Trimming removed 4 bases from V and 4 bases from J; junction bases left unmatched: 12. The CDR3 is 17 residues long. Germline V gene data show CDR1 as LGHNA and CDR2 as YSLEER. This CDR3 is CASSPEAAGGSKNIQYF. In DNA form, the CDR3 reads TGCGCCAGCAGCCCCGAGGCGGCGGGAGGAAGTAAAAACATTCAGTACTTC.

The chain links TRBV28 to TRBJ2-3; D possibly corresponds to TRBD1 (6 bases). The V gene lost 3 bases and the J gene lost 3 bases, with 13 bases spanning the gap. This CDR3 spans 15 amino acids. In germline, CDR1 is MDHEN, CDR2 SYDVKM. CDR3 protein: CASSFVIGTTDTQYF. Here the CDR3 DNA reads TGTGCCAGCAGTTTTGTGATCGGGACAACAGATACGCAGTATTTT.

CDR3 region: CASSLVRGPTDTQYF. CDR3 DNA: TGTGCCAGCAGCTTAGTGAGGGGACCGACAGATACGCAGTATTTT. The chain uses TRBV7-8 and TRBJ2-3, with D perhaps assigned TRBD1 or TRBD2 (5 bases each). Trimming cost V 1 base and J 3 bases, with 11 bases left between them. This CDR3 contains 15 residues. Germline V gene lookup returns CDR1 SGHVS and CDR2 FQNEAQ.

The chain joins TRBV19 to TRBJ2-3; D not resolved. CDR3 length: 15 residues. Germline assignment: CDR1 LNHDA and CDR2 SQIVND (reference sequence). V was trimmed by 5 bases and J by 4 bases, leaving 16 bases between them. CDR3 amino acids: CASSPAGWFSDTQYF. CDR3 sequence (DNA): TGTGCCAGTAGTCCGGCAGGATGGTTCTCAGATACGCAGTATTTT.

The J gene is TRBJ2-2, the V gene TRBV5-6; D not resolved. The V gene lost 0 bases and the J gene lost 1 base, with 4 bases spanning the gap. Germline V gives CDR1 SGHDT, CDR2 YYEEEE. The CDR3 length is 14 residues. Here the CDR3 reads CASSLGQNTGELFF. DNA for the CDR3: TGTGCCAGCAGCTTGGGCCAGAACACCGGGGAGCTGTTTTTT.

CDR3 coding DNA: TGTGCCAGCAGAGACTCGGGACGGACCTATGGCTACACCTTC. Amino acids: CASRDSGRTYGYTF. J is TRBJ1-2 and V is TRBV6-5, with TRBD1 as a possible D gene (5 bases). Germline-derived CDR1 and CDR2 are MNHEY and SVGAGI. The length of the CDR3 is 14 residues. V dropped 6 bases and J dropped 4 bases, with 15 bases sitting between them.

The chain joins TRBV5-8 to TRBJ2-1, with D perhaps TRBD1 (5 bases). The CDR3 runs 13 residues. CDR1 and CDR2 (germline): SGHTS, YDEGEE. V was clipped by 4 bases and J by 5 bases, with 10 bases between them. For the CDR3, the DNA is TGTGCCAGCAGCAGGACATGGAACAATGAGCAGTTCTTC. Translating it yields CASSRTWNNEQFF.

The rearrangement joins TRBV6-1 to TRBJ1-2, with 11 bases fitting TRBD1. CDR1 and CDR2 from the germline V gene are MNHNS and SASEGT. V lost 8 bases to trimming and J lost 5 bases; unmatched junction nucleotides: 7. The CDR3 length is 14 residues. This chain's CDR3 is CASRTGGRVYGYTF. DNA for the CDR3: TGTGCCAGCCGGACAGGGGGCAGAGTGTATGGCTACACCTTC.

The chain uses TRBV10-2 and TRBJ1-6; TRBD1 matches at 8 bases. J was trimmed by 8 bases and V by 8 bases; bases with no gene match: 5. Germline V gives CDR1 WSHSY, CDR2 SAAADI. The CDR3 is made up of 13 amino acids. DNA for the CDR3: TGCGCCAGCTACAGGGGGAAGGATTCACCCCTCCACTTT. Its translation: CASYRGKDSPLHF.

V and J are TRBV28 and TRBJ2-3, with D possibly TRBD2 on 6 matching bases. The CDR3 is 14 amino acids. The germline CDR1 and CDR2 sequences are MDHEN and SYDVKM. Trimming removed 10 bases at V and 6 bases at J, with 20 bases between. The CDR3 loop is CATLWAGNMDTQYF. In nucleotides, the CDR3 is TGTGCCACCCTGTGGGCGGGGAATATGGATACGCAGTATTTT.

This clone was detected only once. This CDR3 is CASRLRGGGRYEQYF. The CDR3 DNA reads as TGTGCCAGCAGACTAAGAGGGGGGGGGCGGTACGAGCAGTACTTC. The rearrangement joins TRBV6-5 to TRBJ2-7, with a weak D call TRBD2 (7 bases). The CDR3 is 15 amino acids. V was cut by 6 bases and J by 4 bases, with 19 bases left in between. Per the germline V gene, CDR1 is MNHEY and CDR2 is SVGAGI.

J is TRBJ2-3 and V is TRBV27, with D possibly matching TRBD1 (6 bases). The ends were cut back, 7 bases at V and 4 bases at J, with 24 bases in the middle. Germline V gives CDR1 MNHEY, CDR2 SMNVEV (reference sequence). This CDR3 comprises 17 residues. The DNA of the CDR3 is TGTGCCAGCAAACGATCCACAGGGTCGGTGGTATCAGATACGCAGTATTTT. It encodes CASKRSTGSVVSDTQYF.

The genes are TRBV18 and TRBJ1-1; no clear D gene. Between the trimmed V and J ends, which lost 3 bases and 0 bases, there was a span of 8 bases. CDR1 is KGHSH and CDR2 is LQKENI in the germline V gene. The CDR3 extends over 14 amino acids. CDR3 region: CASSPALLNTEAFF. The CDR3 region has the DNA TGTGCCAGCTCACCCGCGCTTTTGAACACTGAAGCTTTCTTT.

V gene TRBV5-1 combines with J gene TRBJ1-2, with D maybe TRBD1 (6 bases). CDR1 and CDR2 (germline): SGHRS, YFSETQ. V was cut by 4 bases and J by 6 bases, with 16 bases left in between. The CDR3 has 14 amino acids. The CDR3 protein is CASSPEGRGDGYTF. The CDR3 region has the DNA TGCGCCAGCAGCCCGGAAGGCAGGGGCGATGGCTACACCTTC.

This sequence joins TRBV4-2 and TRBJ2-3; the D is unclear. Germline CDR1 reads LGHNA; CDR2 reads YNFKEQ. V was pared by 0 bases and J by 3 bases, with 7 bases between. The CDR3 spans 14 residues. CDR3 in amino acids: CASSQDVATDTQYF. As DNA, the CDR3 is TGTGCCAGCAGCCAAGACGTCGCGACAGATACGCAGTATTTT.

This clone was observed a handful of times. CDR3 region: CASSFRQVMQPQHF. The CDR3 DNA follows: TGTGCCAGCAGTTTTCGGCAGGTAATGCAGCCCCAGCATTTT. The chain employs TRBV28 and TRBJ1-5; no reliable D call. Trimming removed 3 bases at V and 7 bases at J, with 13 bases between. Per germline, CDR1 MDHEN and CDR2 SYDVKM. The CDR3 runs 14 residues. The full variable domain, with the rest looked up from reference TRBV28 and TRBJ1-5, is DVKVTQSSRYLVKRTGEKVFLECVQDMDHENMFWYRQDPGLGLRLIYFSYDVKMKEKGDIPEGYSVSREKKERFSLILESASTNQTSMYLCASSFRQVMQPQHFGDGTRLSIL.

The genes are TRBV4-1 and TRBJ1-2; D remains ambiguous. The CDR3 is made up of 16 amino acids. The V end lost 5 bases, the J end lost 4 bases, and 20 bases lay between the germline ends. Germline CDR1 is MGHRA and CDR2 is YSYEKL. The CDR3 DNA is TGCGCCAGCAGCACTCGGATCTACCGAAAGACCTATGGCTACACCTTC. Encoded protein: CASSTRIYRKTYGYTF.

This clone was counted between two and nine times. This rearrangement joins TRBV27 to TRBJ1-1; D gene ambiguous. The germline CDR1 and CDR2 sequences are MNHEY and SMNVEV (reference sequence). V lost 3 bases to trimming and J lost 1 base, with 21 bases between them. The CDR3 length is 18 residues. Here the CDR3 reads CASSFPDRADNSNTEAFF. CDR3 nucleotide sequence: TGTGCCAGCAGTTTCCCCGACCGGGCAGACAATTCGAACACTGAAGCTTTCTTT.

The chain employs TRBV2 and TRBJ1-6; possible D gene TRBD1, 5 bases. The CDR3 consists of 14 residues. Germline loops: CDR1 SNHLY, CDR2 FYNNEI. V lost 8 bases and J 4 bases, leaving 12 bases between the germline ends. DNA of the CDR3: TGTGCCAGCCGATCGGGGCCGTATAATTCACCCCTCCACTTT. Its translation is CASRSGPYNSPLHF. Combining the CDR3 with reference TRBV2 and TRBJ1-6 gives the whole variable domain EPEVTQTPSHQVTQMGQEVILRCVPISNHLYFYWYRQILGQKVEFLVSFYNNEISEKSEIFDDQFSVERPDGSNFTLKIRSTKLEDSAMYFCASRSGPYNSPLHFGNGTRLTVT.

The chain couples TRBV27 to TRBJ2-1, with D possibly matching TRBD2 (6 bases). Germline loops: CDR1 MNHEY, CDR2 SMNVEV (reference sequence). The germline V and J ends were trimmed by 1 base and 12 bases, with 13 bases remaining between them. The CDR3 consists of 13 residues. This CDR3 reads CASSLFPRDLQFF. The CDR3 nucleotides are TGTGCCAGCAGTTTATTCCCCCGGGACTTGCAGTTCTTC.

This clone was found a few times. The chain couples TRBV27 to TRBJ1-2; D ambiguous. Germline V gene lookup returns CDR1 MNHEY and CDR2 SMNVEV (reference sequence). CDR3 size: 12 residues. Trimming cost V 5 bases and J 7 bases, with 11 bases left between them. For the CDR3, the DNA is TGTGCCAGCAGTACTGTCGGCGGTGGCTACACCTTC. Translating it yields CASSTVGGGYTF.

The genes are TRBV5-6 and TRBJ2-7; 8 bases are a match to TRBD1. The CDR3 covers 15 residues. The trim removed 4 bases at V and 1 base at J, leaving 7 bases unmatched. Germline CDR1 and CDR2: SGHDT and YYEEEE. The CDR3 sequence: CASSQTTGDSYEQYF. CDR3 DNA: TGTGCCAGCAGCCAGACGACAGGGGATTCCTACGAGCAGTACTTC. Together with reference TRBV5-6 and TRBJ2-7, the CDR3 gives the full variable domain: DAGVTQSPTHLIKTRGQQVTLRCSPKSGHDTVSWYQQALGQGPQFIFQYYEEEERQRGNFPDRFSGHQFPNYSSELNVNALLLGDSALYLCASSQTTGDSYEQYFGPGTRLTVT.